These 22 T cell receptor beta chains were all obtained from the same sample, sequenced in a study of blood T cell repertoires in COVID-19. Some clones are missing from TCRdb's copy, which holds only in-frame ones; the method was immunoSEQ multiplex PCR. The sample consists of 330,000 or so clones, approximately 90% of them appearing once. Sequencing used peripheral blood. These receptors were collected from a man aged 25 to 40 with COVID-19, enrolled during active disease.

The chain carries TRBV2 and TRBJ1-2; no firm D call. This CDR3 comprises 14 residues. Trimming pared 1 base from V and 4 bases from J, leaving 10 bases between. Per germline, CDR1 SNHLY and CDR2 FYNNEI. As DNA, the CDR3 is TGTGCCAGCAGTGAAGATGCAGCGTTCTATGGCTACACCTTC. This gives the protein CASSEDAAFYGYTF.

In regard to this clone: This sample also contains other DNA sequences that code for the same CDR3. The chain joins TRBV18 to TRBJ2-3; D uncertain. Trimming stripped 3 bases from V and 0 bases from J, with 4 bases between. The CDR3 is 13 residues long. Germline V lookup: CDR1 KGHSH, CDR2 LQKENI. This chain's CDR3 is CASSPPSTDTQYF. The CDR3 DNA reads as TGTGCCAGCTCACCTCCTAGCACAGATACGCAGTATTTT. Drawing the rest from reference TRBV18 and TRBJ2-3, the complete variable domain is NAGVMQNPRHLVRRRGQEARLRCSPMKGHSHVYWYRQLPEEGLKFMVYLQKENIIDESGMPKERFSAEFPKEGPSILRIQQVVRGDSAAYFCASSPPSTDTQYFGPGTRLTVL.

This sequence joins TRBV19 and TRBJ2-7, with D perhaps TRBD1 (6 bases). This CDR3 is built from 13 residues. Looked up from germline, CDR1 is LNHDA and CDR2 is SQIVND (reference sequence). Trimming shortened V by 3 bases and J by 1 base, and 7 bases separated the two germline ends. The CDR3 nucleotides read TGTGCCAGTAGTATGGACAGATCCTACGAGCAGTACTTC. Translation gives CASSMDRSYEQYF. The whole variable domain, filled in from reference TRBV19 and TRBJ2-7, reads DGGITQSPKYLFRKEGQNVTLSCEQNLNHDAMYWYRQDPGQGLRLIYYSQIVNDFQKGDIAEGYSVSREKKESFPLTVTSAQKNPTAFYLCASSMDRSYEQYFGPGTRLTVT.

CDR3 region: CASSLDGRSDQPQHF. The DNA of the CDR3 is TGCGCCAGCAGTTTAGACGGGAGGTCCGATCAGCCCCAGCATTTT. The rearrangement joins TRBV5-1 to TRBJ1-5, with D unresolved. The germline V and J ends were trimmed by 5 bases and 5 bases, with 17 bases remaining between them. Germline V gene sequence: CDR1 SGHRS, CDR2 YFSETQ. This CDR3 is built from 15 residues.

The chain carries TRBV6-5 and TRBJ2-3, with 9 bases matching TRBD1. After removal of 2 bases from V and 6 bases from J, the junction contained 6 bases not matched to a gene. Germline V gene lookup returns CDR1 MNHEY and CDR2 SVGAGI. CDR3 length: 15 residues. The CDR3 is CASSYRDRVADTQYF. The CDR3 bases are TGTGCCAGCAGTTACCGGGACAGGGTCGCCGATACGCAGTATTTT.

Only one count was recorded for this clone. The chain has TRBV7-2 and TRBJ2-1; 9 bases are shared with TRBD2. The trim removed 3 bases at V and 9 bases at J, leaving 9 bases unmatched. Germline assignment: CDR1 SGHTA and CDR2 FQGNSA. This CDR3 has 15 residues. Here the CDR3 reads CASSFSGSVNTEQFF. In nucleotides, the CDR3 is TGTGCCAGCAGCTTTAGCGGGAGTGTAAATACTGAGCAGTTCTTC.

The chain employs TRBV28 and TRBJ1-1; 7 bases fit TRBD1. Per germline, CDR1 MDHEN and CDR2 SYDVKM. The V and J ends lost 5 bases and 0 bases, in that order; junction bases with no gene match: 6. The CDR3 is 15 residues long. CDR3 protein: CASSPPQGMNTEAFF. CDR3 coding DNA: TGTGCCAGCAGTCCCCCACAGGGGATGAACACTGAAGCTTTCTTT.

The V call is TRBV4-1, the J call TRBJ2-4; perhaps TRBD1 as D (5 bases). Germline loops: CDR1 MGHRA, CDR2 YSYEKL. Trimming cost V 0 bases and J 1 base, with 7 bases left between them. The length of the CDR3 is 15 residues. This chain's CDR3 is CASSQDKGAKNIQYF. The CDR3, as DNA: TGCGCCAGCAGCCAAGATAAGGGGGCCAAAAACATTCAGTACTTC.

The CDR3 reads CASSQYQLTEQFF. CDR3 DNA sequence: TGTGCCAGCAGCCAGTATCAACTTACTGAGCAGTTCTTC. The V and J genes are TRBV14 and TRBJ2-1; D not certain. Trimming took off 3 bases at V and 9 bases at J, with 12 bases between the two ends. The CDR3 consists of 13 residues. Germline assignment: CDR1 SGHDN and CDR2 FVKESK. Full variable domain (remainder filled in from reference TRBV14 and TRBJ2-1): EAGVTQFPSHSVIEKGQTVTLRCDPISGHDNLYWYRRVMGKEIKFLLHFVKESKQDESGMPNNRFLAERTGGTYSTLKVQPAELEDSGVYFCASSQYQLTEQFFGPGTRLTVL.

V gene TRBV2 combines with J gene TRBJ1-1, with D possibly TRBD1 on 6 matching bases. CDR1 is SNHLY and CDR2 is FYNNEI in the germline V gene. Trimming took 4 bases from V and 5 from J, leaving 11 bases between them. The CDR3 spans 13 residues. CDR3 DNA: TGTGCCAGCAGTGGACACAGGGAGACTGAAGCTTTCTTT. It is translated as CASSGHRETEAFF.

The chain combines TRBV6-2 or TRBV6-3 with TRBJ2-2; D call uncertain. Germline V gene data show CDR1 as MNHEY and CDR2 as SVGEGT. V was clipped by 5 bases and J by 8 bases, with 12 bases between them. The CDR3 contains 13 residues. The CDR3: CASSPPGVGELFF. CDR3 coding DNA: TGTGCCAGCAGTCCACCGGGTGTAGGGGAGCTGTTTTTT.

The chain has TRBV15 and TRBJ1-2; TRBD1 matches at 7 bases. There are 14 residues in the CDR3. Germline V CDR1 and CDR2: LNHNV, YYDKDF (reference sequence). V shed 2 bases and J 7 bases; nucleotides not matched to a gene: 7. The CDR3 DNA reads TGTGCCACCAGCAGAAACCGGGACAGAGGTGGCTACACCTTC. It specifies CATSRNRDRGGYTF.

The chain couples TRBV6-2 or TRBV6-3 to TRBJ2-5, with a tentative D call TRBD2 (6 bases). The CDR3 contains 17 residues. Germline V gives CDR1 MNHEY, CDR2 SVGEGT. V lost 4 bases, J lost 5 bases, and 23 bases lay in between. The CDR3 region is CASSWDPSGKGGETQYF. CDR3 sequence (DNA): TGTGCCAGCAGTTGGGATCCCTCGGGGAAAGGAGGGGAGACCCAGTACTTC.

The chain uses TRBV7-2 and TRBJ2-4, with D possibly being TRBD2 (5 bases). Trimming left V 5 bases short and J 4 bases short, with 15 bases between. The germline V gene has CDR1 SGHTA and CDR2 FQGNSA. The CDR3 has 15 residues. Here the CDR3 DNA reads TGTGCCAGCAGCGGTCAACGGGATAATAAAAACATTCAGTACTTC. Protein: CASSGQRDNKNIQYF.

J is TRBJ2-4 and V is TRBV3-1 (or the pseudogene TRBV3-2), with a weak D call TRBD1 (7 bases). Germline CDR1 is LGHDT and CDR2 is YNNKEL (reference sequence). Deletions cut 5 bases from V and 8 bases from J, with 19 bases between. The CDR3 is 15 residues long. CDR3 DNA sequence: TGTGCCAGCAGCGACCGACAGGGCGGAGGGGACATTCAGTACTTC. The encoded protein is CASSDRQGGGDIQYF.

This chain uses TRBV27 with TRBJ2-1; 13 positions agree with TRBD2. CDR1 is MNHEY and CDR2 is SMNVEV in the germline V gene (reference sequence). The CDR3 covers 14 residues. V gave up 7 bases and J gave up 7 bases; unmatched junction bases: 4. The CDR3 spells CASIGLAGVNEQFF. The CDR3 DNA reads as TGTGCCAGCATCGGACTAGCGGGAGTGAATGAGCAGTTCTTC.

The CDR3 region is CASSPTGGWEKLFF. As DNA, the CDR3 is TGTGCCAGCAGTCCCACAGGGGGATGGGAAAAACTGTTTTTT. The chain employs TRBV27 and TRBJ1-4, with 8 nucleotides matching TRBD1. The CDR3 is 14 residues long. Germline CDR1 reads MNHEY; CDR2 reads SMNVEV (reference sequence). Germline trimming cut 5 bases from V and 8 bases from J; bases unmatched to any gene: 7.

The CDR3 bases are TGCGCCAGCAGCTCAGGGGATGGGGTTTGGAATGAGCAGTTCTTC. Translating it yields CASSSGDGVWNEQFF. The rearrangement joins TRBV5-1 to TRBJ2-1, with TRBD1 as a possible D gene (6 bases). The ends were cut back, 3 bases at V and 7 bases at J, with 17 bases in the middle. CDR3 length equals 15 residues. CDR1 is SGHRS, CDR2 YFSETQ, per germline.

The chain combines TRBV7-9 with TRBJ1-5; D ambiguous. V was cut by 1 base and J by 4 bases, with 8 bases left in between. Germline V gene sequence: CDR1 SEHNR, CDR2 FQNEAQ (reference sequence). The CDR3 runs 14 residues. The CDR3 region is CASSLVSANQPQHF. Written as DNA, the CDR3 is TGTGCCAGCAGCTTAGTGTCAGCGAATCAGCCCCAGCATTTT.

The chain uses TRBV18 and TRBJ1-4, with 8 bases that match TRBD1. The CDR3 spans 14 residues. V shed 6 bases and J 8 bases; nucleotides not matched to a gene: 8. The germline V gene encodes CDR1 KGHSH and CDR2 LQKENI. The CDR3 protein is CASSPGGWEEKLFF. The DNA for the CDR3 is TGTGCCAGCTCTCCAGGGGGCTGGGAAGAAAAACTGTTTTTT.

A remark on this clone: Other DNA sequences in this specimen translate into the identical CDR3. The J gene is TRBJ2-5, the V gene TRBV9; TRBD1 agrees at 8 bases. CDR3 length equals 14 residues. Germline-derived CDR1 and CDR2 are SGDLS and YYNGEE. V trimming: 2 bases; J trimming: 5 bases; junction bases outside the gene matches: 5. This CDR3 is CASSVGQGQETQYF. The DNA for the CDR3 is TGTGCCAGCAGCGTCGGACAGGGTCAGGAGACCCAGTACTTC.

CDR3 bases: TGTGCTAGTGCAGAGACAGGGAATTCACCCCTCCACTTT. The encoded protein is CASAETGNSPLHF. The chain combines TRBV12-5 with TRBJ1-6; TRBD1 agrees at 7 bases. J gave up 7 bases and V 7 bases, and 4 bases lay outside the gene matches. Germline V lookup: CDR1 LGHNT, CDR2 FRNRAP. The CDR3 is 13 residues long.